Here is one TCR beta chain with its context. The antigen this receptor binds is unknown. The input lacks base qualities; no much larger clone sits a single base away. The data were taken from a study of cytomegalovirus exposure and HLA in healthy donors (dated by TCRdb to about 2017). About the full investigation: An earlier analysis of 550 to 700 of the donors reported about 290 Gb of sequence data and some 100 million unique TCR beta sequences from about 179 million T cells. Approximately 300 gigabases of sequencing data and tens of millions of unique TCR sequences were included in an early release covering 500 to 750 HLA-typed donors. Of the roughly 410 genotyped donors, more than 75% were placed in the genetic ancestry cluster associated with self-reported Caucasian donors. The study aimed to test whether signatures of past pathogen exposure could be identified by cataloging public T cell receptors. The study profiled the T cell repertoires of hundreds of subjects by immunosequencing and related them to cytomegalovirus serostatus. Besides the first cohort of roughly 700 subjects, a separate validation cohort made up of around 120 different subjects was used. High-throughput TCR immunosequencing, statistical association of individual TCRs with disease status, and machine learning were combined to predict cytomegalovirus infection status. To study patterns of TCR occurrence, a later analysis re-analyzed previously published TCR beta repertoires from 600 to 750 donors and added high-resolution HLA genotyping. The later analysis used no new phenotypic data to find candidate immune exposures, relying instead on TCR beta sequences and their occurrence across donors. In an earlier analysis of roughly 580 of the donors, high-throughput TCR beta sequencing was used to judge whether each TCR beta V gene segment behaved as functional or pseudogenic. Donor age, sex, ethnicity and CMV serostatus were compiled alongside the repertoire data. In a later genetic analysis, genome-wide SNP genotypes for about 55% of the roughly 700 donors were used, and that subset was treated as a discovery cohort. Every discovery cohort repertoire had been produced on one sequencing platform. HLA typing covered class I and class II loci at four-digit resolution. Typing coverage varied by locus: roughly 629-640 donors for A, B, C, DRB1 and DQB1; 522 for DQA1; 606 for DPA1; more than 450 for DPB1. Four or five DR-DQ haplotypes were handled as single units for association and clustering because linkage in the cohort was strong. On average, roughly 200,000 unique TCR beta nucleotide sequences were sequenced per donor among about 400 genotyped donors of the cohort, with around 19% of those sequences being non-productive. Study-wide conclusions, independent of this receptor: A cluster of highly shared sequence variants was judged likely to be a technical artifact of the sequencing pipeline. A later genetic analysis associated a missense DCLRE1C variant with V-gene and J-gene trimming of TCR beta chains, and an independent cohort replicated the association. When HLA alleles, especially DR and DQ, strongly co-occurred, TCR associations were difficult to assign to individual alleles. Most CMV-associated TCR beta chains appeared to be HLA-restricted in a later analysis, and the HLA associations seemed to be driven largely by CMV exposure. According to a later genetic analysis, donors in an Asian-associated ancestry cluster had fewer N-insertions in productive TCRs than the roughly 700-donor mean. Most TCR sequences were observed very rarely across donors, whereas some public TCRs were present in many individuals. CMV serostatus was the only immune exposure information available for the cohort. A later analysis found that HLA-associated TCR beta chains were more clonally expanded and had lower generation probabilities than equally common non-associated chains. A further reported finding was that TCR beta sequences accurately predicted the HLA-A and HLA-B alleles for most subjects in the first cohort. In the study, around 160 TCR beta chains were listed as associated with cytomegalovirus. Only TCR beta chains were sequenced in this cohort, and the absence of alpha or paired-chain data limited detectable features. In a later analysis, TCR association rates were found to vary across HLA loci, with the most associated TCRs seen for DRB1 alleles and the fewest for HLA-C alleles. A few of the identified cytomegalovirus-associated TCR beta chains were confirmed in vitro to be specific for cytomegalovirus antigens. According to a later analysis, parvovirus B19, influenza, CMV and Epstein-Barr virus appeared linked to several top co-occurrence clusters. Correlated functional status among segregating V segments might be attributable to linkage disequilibrium, but an unknown experimental factor could not be ruled out. In an earlier analysis of about 600 of the donors, most TCR beta V segments appeared in productive rearrangements about 90% or about 30% of the time, broadly matching IMGT annotations. Because some donors lacked HLA typing at each locus, the association tests relied only on the typed subset. Because counts were too low, 15 or so rarely observed V segments, including chromosome 9 orphons, were excluded from the earlier analysis of roughly 580 of the donors. It was suggested by the authors that the approach could potentially be generalized to other disease states and immunological phenotypes. Sequencing depth was assumed to be roughly uniform across donors in the presence/absence analyses, though that assumption may not hold. A later analysis associated about 16,000 TCR beta sequences with specific HLA alleles at a false discovery rate of 0.05. Some IMGT-functional V segments, including TRBV6-2 and TRBV6-3, could not be told apart with the 87-base-pair reads, so those segments were excluded. The classifier was reported to diagnose cytomegalovirus status with high specificity and sensitivity in both the original and validation cohorts.

Receptor libraries were prepared by the immunoSEQ multiplex PCR assay. For the multiplex PCR, a mixture combining 60 forward primers for TCR Vbeta segments and 13 reverse primers for TCR Jbeta segments was used. Amplification of the CDR3 region of rearranged TCR beta genes was performed with a multiplex PCR assay on genomic DNA. The Illumina HiSeq System was used to sequence the amplified TCR beta libraries as 87-base-pair reads. The source study handled its data this way. A later analysis counted 75 million to 100 million unique TCR beta chains across the 550 to 700 repertoires, and about 10 million of these chains were shared by at least two donors. A nearest-neighbor algorithm error-corrected the raw reads and collapsed the reads into unique sequences, merging closely related sequences to remove PCR and sequencing errors. V, D and J gene segments were assigned by aligning CDR3 sequences to IMGT reference sequences. For a sequence to be retained, at least a six-nucleotide match to both a V gene segment and a J gene segment was required. A rearrangement was called productive if the CDR3 had no stop codons and remained in frame with V and J, and every other rearrangement was called non-productive. Following IMGT convention, CDR3 was defined as the stretch from the second conserved V-encoded cysteine to the conserved J-encoded phenylalanine. In an earlier analysis of roughly 610 of the donors, sequences lacking an unambiguous match to a single V gene segment were excluded. In an earlier analysis of some 590 of the donors, V segments were called functional above 56.7% productive rearrangements and were called segregating when the between-donor standard deviation exceeded 5%. A statistical classification framework was developed to diagnose cytomegalovirus status using the catalog of TCR beta chain sequences. In a later analysis, TCR nucleotide sequences were compared against IMGT/GENE-DB human TR gene sequences so that V and J genes could be assigned. Using the TCRdist pipeline, a later analysis assigned CDR3 sequences along with most-parsimonious VDJ recombination scenarios. In a later analysis, every TCR beta chain was defined by the combination of its CDR3 amino acid sequence and its V-gene family, and reads without a unique V-gene family were dropped. In a later analysis, fewer than 650 highly shared, low-generation-probability nucleotide sequences were removed to address suspected cross-contamination and a sequencing artifact. In a later analysis, a clonal expansion index was calculated for each public chain from normalized within-repertoire ranks of inferred template counts. In a later analysis, generation probabilities were computed using a VDJ recombination model fitted to out-of-frame rearrangements, and the results were checked against IGoR. A later analysis scored TCR-TCR, TCR-HLA and TCR-CMV co-occurrence with hypergeometric tests, applying a repertoire-size bias correction to TCR pairs. False discovery rates were estimated in a later analysis by permuting HLA or CMV assignments 20 times. In a later analysis, co-occurring TCRs were grouped with DBSCAN, and TCRdist sequence similarity was added when clustering was performed within HLA-allele-positive subsets. Co-occurrence clustering excluded repertoires with fewer than 30,000 or more than 120,000 public chains, plus five with anomalous nucleotide sharing. Entries here come from immuneACCESS through TCRdb and include only in-frame sequences with V and J called. Some clones fail to appear in such tables; in the studies checked, an unresolved V gene covers under half of the shortfall, and the cause of the remainder is unknown. From that table come the V and J calls and clone size; the DNA was used to work out D and trimming. The table for this sample lists 100,000 or so clones; 65% to 85% of them were counted only once. The ten largest account for about 6.3% of the sample.

The cohort was made up of about 610 healthy bone marrow donors. At the time of sampling, all cohort members were nominally healthy, though unrecorded immune exposures were likely present. The donor tested CMV seronegative, placing the donor among the 350 to 400 seronegative members of the cohort. Each donor provided a peripheral blood sample, and peripheral blood mononuclear cells were used for TCR beta sequencing. The Qiagen DNeasy Blood Extraction Kit was used to extract genomic DNA from the blood cell samples. CDR1 and CDR2 are read off the germline V gene as MGHDK and SYGVNS. V is reduced by 1 base and J by 1 base, leaving a spacing of 10 bases between them. The CDR3 goes from the cysteine to the phenylalanine over 16 residues. Only the CDR3 part of the read is kept: 48 bases, read in frame from the first base.

The sequence derives from a young man in good health and CMV-seronegative. Sequenced sample: PBMCs. The chain is made from TRBV25-1 and TRBJ2-2; D gene: possibly TRBD2, on 7 matching bases. The CDR3 region reads CASSELGGGNTGELFF. The nucleotide sequence reads as follows: TGTGCCAGCAGTGAATTAGGGGGGGGGAACACCGGGGAGCTGTTTTTT.